Below, one TCR beta chain is given with its context. The data stem from a study of PD-L1 blockade in urothelial cancer. This CDR3 is built from 14 residues. The V gene lost 1 base and the J gene lost 3 bases, with 7 bases spanning the gap. Germline CDR1 reads SGHTA; CDR2 reads FQGNSA. The time point denotes: pretreatment peripheral blood. Produced via immunoSEQ multiplex PCR; TCRdb's table is partial and in-frame only. The data contain around 68,000 clones, approximately 80% of them singletons. The genes are TRBV7-2 and TRBJ2-1, with D unresolved. The sequence was collected from a man between 65 and 85 years old with urothelial cancer. This specimen consisted of PBMCs, obtained around atezolizumab (anti-PD-L1) treatment. The CDR3 loop reads CASSLGGLYNEQFF. The CDR3, as DNA: TGTGCCAGCAGCTTAGGTGGCCTCTACAATGAGCAGTTCTTC.